This T cell receptor beta chain was retrieved from a study of Graves' ophthalmopathy and Graves' hyperthyroidism. General study findings and limits: Ophthalmopathy versus stable hyperthyroidism: 13-signature model gave around 90% sensitivity, 65% to 82% specificity. Its predictions of ophthalmopathy progression gave the model over 65% sensitivity and 72.22% specificity.

Active ophthalmopathy (CAS at least 3, NOSPECS at least 4), lasting under 3 months. Other autoimmune diseases, uncontrolled infections, pregnancy or lactation excluded patients from enrollment. From RNA, the CDR3 regions of TCR beta chains were amplified and sequenced. Amplification began with first-round RT-PCR using HTBI primers, then second-round multiplex PCR was performed. From the multiplex PCR reads, TCRdb called clonotypes with MiXCR, one entry per CDR3 protein. The top ten hold roughly 3% of the sample, which has about 640,000 distinct CDR3 sequences, 35% to 45% seen once. This CDR3 has 14 amino acids. Per the germline V gene, CDR1 is GTSNPN and CDR2 is SVGIG (reference sequence). V was shortened by 3 bases and J by 4 bases, with 15 bases between the two germline ends. Worth noting for this clonotype: Antigen: not known.

This chain links TRBV30 with TRBJ1-1; unclear D gene. The sample comprised peripheral blood. The receptor comes from an adult man with Graves' ophthalmopathy. The CDR3 here is CAWRAFSPATEAFF. The CDR3 DNA is TGTGCCTGGAGGGCCTTCTCCCCTGCCACTGAAGCTTTCTTT.